This T cell receptor (beta chain) appears in the sequencing data of a study of OX40 agonist ivuxolimab in advanced cancers. Whole-study context: Of the patients, three showed partial responses, one with hepatocellular carcinoma and two with cutaneous melanoma. Findings of the study overall: Clonal expansion was seen in CD4+ and CD8+ blood T cells by week 6 at 0.1 to 3.0 mg/kg. Not determined was the antigen specificity of the expanded peripheral T cells.

About this clone: Its antigen is not identified.

J was trimmed by 6 bases and V by 0 bases; bases with no gene match: 6. Germline V gene data show CDR1 as MNHNS and CDR2 as SASEGT. This CDR3 is built from 16 residues. Only in-frame clones appear in the TCRdb table, and some are missing; sequencing was by immunoSEQ multiplex PCR. The sample lists approximately 86,000 clones; under 95% were seen once. Samples were taken at baseline and on day 1 of cycles 4 and 7. The receptor was derived from an adult with an advanced solid tumor such as melanoma, head and neck, liver or kidney cancer. The genes are TRBV6-1 and TRBJ2-1; 9 positions match TRBD2. The input for sequencing was CD4+ or CD8+ T cells sorted from blood, taken in a trial of the OX40 agonist ivuxolimab. This CDR3 reads CASSEALSGSGNEQFF. For the CDR3, the DNA is TGTGCCAGCAGTGAAGCGCTTAGCGGGAGCGGCAATGAGCAGTTCTTC.